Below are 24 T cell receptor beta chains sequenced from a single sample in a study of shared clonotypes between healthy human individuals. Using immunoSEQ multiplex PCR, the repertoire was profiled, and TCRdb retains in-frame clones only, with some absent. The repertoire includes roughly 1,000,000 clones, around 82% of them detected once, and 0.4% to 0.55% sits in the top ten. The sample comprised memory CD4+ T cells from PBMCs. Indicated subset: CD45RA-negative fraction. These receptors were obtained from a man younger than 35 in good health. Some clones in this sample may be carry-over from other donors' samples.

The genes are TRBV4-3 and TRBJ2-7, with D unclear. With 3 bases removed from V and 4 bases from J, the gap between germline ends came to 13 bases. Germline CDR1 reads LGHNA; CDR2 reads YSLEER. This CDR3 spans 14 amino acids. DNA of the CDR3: TGCGCCAGCAGCCAGGCTTACGGGCGATACGAGCAGTACTTC. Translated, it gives CASSQAYGRYEQYF.

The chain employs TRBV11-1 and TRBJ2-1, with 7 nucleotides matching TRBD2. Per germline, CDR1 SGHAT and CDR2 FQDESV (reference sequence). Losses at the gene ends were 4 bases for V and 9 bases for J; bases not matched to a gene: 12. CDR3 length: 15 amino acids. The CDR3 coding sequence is TGTGCCAGCAGCTCCGGTTGGGGTAGCGGGCTTGAGCAGTTCTTC. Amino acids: CASSSGWGSGLEQFF. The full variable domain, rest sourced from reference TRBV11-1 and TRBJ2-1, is EAEVAQSPRYKITEKSQAVAFWCDPISGHATLYWYRQILGQGPELLVQFQDESVVDDSQLPKDRFSAERLKGVDSTLKIQPAELGDSAMYLCASSSGWGSGLEQFFGPGTRLTVL.

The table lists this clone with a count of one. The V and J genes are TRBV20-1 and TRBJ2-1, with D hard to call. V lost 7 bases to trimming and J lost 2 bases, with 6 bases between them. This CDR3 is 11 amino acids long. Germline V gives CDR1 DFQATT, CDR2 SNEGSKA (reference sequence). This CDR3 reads CSVGPYNEQFF. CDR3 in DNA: TGCAGTGTAGGTCCCTACAATGAGCAGTTCTTC.

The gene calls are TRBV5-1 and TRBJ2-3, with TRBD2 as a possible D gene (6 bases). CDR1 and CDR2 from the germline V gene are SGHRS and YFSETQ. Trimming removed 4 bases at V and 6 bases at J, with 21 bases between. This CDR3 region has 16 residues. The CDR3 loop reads CASSKSHSGPSDTQYF. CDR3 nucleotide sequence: TGCGCCAGCAGCAAAAGTCATAGCGGCCCCAGCGATACGCAGTATTTT.

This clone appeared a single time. Written as DNA, the CDR3 is TGTGCCATCAGTGAGTCGGAGGGGGTAGGTTCGAACACCGGGGAGCTGTTTTTT. Encoded protein: CAISESEGVGSNTGELFF. The chain joins TRBV10-3 to TRBJ2-2; either TRBD1 or TRBD2 may supply D (6 bases each). Trimming removed 0 bases at V and 0 bases at J, with 14 bases between. This CDR3 comprises 18 residues. Germline V gene lookup returns CDR1 ENHRY and CDR2 SYGVKD.

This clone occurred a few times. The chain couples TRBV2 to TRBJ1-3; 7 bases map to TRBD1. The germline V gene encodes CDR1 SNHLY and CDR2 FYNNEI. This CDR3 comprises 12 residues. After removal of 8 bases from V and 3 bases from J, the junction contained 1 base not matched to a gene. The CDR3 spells CASGTVGNTIYF. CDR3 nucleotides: TGTGCCAGCGGGACAGTTGGAAACACCATATATTTT.

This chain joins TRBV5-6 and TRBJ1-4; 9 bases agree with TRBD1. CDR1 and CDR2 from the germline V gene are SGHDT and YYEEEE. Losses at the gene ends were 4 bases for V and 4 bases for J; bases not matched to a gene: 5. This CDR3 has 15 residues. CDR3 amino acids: CASSRTGAFNEKLFF. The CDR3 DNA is TGTGCCAGCAGCCGGACAGGGGCTTTTAATGAAAAACTGTTTTTT.

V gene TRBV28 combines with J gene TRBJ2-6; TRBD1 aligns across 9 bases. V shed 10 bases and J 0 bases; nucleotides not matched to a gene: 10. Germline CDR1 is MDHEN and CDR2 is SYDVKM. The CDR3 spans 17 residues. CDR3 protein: CATQTGQGHSGANVLTF. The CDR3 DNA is TGTGCCACCCAAACGGGACAGGGCCACTCTGGGGCCAACGTCCTGACTTTC.

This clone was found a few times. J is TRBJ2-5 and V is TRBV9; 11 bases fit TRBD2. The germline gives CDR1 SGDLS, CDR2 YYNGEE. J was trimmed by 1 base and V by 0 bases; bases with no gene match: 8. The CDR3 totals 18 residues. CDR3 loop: CASSVAPVGTSGQETQYF. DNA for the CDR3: TGTGCCAGCAGCGTAGCTCCAGTGGGGACTAGCGGCCAAGAGACCCAGTACTTC.

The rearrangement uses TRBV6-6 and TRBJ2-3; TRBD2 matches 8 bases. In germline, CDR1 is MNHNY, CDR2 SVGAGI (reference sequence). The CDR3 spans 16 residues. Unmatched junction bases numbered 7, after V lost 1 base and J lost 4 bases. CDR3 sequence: CASSYLGGRSADTQYF. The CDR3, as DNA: TGTGCCAGCAGTTACTTAGGCGGGAGGAGCGCAGATACGCAGTATTTT.

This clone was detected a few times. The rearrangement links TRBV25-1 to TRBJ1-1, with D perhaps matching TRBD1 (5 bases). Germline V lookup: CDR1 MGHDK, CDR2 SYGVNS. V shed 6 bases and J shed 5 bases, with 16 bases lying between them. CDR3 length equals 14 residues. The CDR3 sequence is CASRRDGGWTEAFF. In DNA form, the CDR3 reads TGTGCCAGCAGACGGGACGGGGGGTGGACTGAAGCTTTCTTT.

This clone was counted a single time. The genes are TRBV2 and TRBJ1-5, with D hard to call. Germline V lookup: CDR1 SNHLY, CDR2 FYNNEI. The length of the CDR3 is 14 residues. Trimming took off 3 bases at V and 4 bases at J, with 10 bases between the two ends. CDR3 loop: CASSEMAGNQPQHF. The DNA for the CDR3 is TGTGCCAGCAGTGAGATGGCAGGTAATCAGCCCCAGCATTTT.

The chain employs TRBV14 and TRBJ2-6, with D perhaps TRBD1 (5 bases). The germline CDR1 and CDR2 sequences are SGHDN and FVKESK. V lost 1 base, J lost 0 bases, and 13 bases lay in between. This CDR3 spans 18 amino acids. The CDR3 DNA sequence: TGTGCCAGCAGCCAAGGGGGCGCTACTCGCTCTGGGGCCAACGTCCTGACTTTC. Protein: CASSQGGATRSGANVLTF. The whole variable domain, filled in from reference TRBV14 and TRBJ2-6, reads EAGVTQFPSHSVIEKGQTVTLRCDPISGHDNLYWYRRVMGKEIKFLLHFVKESKQDESGMPNNRFLAERTGGTYSTLKVQPAELEDSGVYFCASSQGGATRSGANVLTFGAGSRLTVL.

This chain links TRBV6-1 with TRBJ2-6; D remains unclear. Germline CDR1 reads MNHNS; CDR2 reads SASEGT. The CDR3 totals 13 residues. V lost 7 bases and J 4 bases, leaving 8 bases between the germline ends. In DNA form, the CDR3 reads TGTGCCAGCAAGTTCTCCGGGGCCAACGTCCTGACTTTC. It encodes CASKFSGANVLTF.

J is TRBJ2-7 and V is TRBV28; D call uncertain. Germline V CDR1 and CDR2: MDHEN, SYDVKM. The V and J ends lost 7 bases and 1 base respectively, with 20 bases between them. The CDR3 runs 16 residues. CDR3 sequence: CASTSMAGRRSYEQYF. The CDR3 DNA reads TGTGCCAGCACCTCAATGGCAGGACGGCGGTCCTACGAGCAGTACTTC.

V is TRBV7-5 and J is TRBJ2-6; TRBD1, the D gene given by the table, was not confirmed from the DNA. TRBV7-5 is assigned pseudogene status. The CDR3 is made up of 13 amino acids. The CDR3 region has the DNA TGTGCCAGCAGCTCCACTGGGGCCAACGTCCTGACTTTC. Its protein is CASSSTGANVLTF.

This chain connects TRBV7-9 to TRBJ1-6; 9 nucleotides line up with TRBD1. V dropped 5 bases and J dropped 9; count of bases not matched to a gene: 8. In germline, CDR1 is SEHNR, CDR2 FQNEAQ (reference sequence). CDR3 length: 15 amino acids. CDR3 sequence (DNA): TGTGCCAGCAGCCCGGGACAGGGAAGTAGTTCACCCCTCCACTTT. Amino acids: CASSPGQGSSSPLHF.

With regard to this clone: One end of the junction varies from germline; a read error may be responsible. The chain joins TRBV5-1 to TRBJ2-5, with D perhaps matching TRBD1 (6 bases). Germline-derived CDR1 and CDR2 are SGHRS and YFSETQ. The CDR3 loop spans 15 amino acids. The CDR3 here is CASSLTQGRQATQYF. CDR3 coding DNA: TGCGCCAGCAGCTTGACGCAGGGGCGGCAAGCGACCCAGTACTTC.

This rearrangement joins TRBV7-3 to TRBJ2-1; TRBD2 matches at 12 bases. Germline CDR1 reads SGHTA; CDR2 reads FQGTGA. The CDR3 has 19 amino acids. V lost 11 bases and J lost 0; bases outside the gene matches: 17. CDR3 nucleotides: TGTGCCTCTAGCCCCCTAGGACTAGCGGGGACGAGCTCCTACAATGAGCAGTTCTTC. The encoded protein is CASSPLGLAGTSSYNEQFF.

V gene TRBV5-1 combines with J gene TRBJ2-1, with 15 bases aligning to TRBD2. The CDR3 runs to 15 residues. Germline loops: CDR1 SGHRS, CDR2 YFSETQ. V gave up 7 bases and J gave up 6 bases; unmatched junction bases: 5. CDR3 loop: CASSRTSGRVNEQFF. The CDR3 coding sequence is TGCGCCAGCTCCCGGACTAGCGGGAGGGTCAATGAGCAGTTCTTC.

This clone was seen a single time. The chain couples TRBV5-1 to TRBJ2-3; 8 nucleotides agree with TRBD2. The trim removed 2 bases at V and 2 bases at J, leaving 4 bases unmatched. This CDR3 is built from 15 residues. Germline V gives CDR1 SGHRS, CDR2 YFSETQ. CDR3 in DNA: TGCGCCAGCAGCTTTAGCGGGACGCCCACAGATACGCAGTATTTT. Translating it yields CASSFSGTPTDTQYF.

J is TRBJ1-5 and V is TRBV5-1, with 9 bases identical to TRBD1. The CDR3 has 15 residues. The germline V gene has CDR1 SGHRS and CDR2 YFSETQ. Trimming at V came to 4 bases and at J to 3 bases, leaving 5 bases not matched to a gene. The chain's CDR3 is CASSQGTGPNQPQHF. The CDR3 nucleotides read TGCGCCAGCAGCCAGGGGACAGGGCCCAATCAGCCCCAGCATTTT.

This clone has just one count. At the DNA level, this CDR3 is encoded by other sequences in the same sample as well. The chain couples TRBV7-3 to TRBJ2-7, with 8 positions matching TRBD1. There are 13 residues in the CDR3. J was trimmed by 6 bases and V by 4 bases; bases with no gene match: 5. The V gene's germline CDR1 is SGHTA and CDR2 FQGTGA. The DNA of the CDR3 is TGTGCCAGCAGCTCGGACAGGGCCGGCGAGCAGTACTTC. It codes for CASSSDRAGEQYF.

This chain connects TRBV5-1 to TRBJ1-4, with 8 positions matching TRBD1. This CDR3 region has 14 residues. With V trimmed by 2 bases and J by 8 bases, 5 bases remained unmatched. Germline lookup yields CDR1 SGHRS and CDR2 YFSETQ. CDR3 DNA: TGCGCCAGCAGCTTACAGGGGGGTATCGAAAAACTGTTTTTT. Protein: CASSLQGGIEKLFF.